What follows describes a single TCR beta chain. These data originate in a study of cytomegalovirus exposure and HLA in healthy donors. PCR involved 60 Vbeta and 13 Jbeta primers. Method: immunoSEQ multiplex PCR; TCRdb's copy keeps in-frame clones and lacks some. The data show roughly 77,000 clones, about two thirds seen once. The sequencing sample was made of PBMCs. This TCR was recovered from a woman aged 45-65 years in good health and CMV-seropositive.

CDR3 coding DNA: TGCGCCAGCAGCTTTCGGGGCGGGGGGGACAACACCGGGGAGCTGTTTTTT. Residues: CASSFRGGGDNTGELFF. The gene calls are TRBV4-1 and TRBJ2-2, with 9 nucleotides matching TRBD2. This CDR3 region has 17 residues. Trimming took 5 bases from V and 2 from J; bases not matched to a gene: 9. CDR1 and CDR2 (germline): MGHRA, YSYEKL.